The 8 T cell receptor beta chains below all came from one sample that was sequenced in a study of T-cell reconstitution after alpha-beta-depleted transplantation in children. Unique molecular identifiers were incorporated when the TCRbeta library was constructed. TCRdb processed the PCR reads anew with MiXCR; each CDR3 protein has one entry. The table records a few hundred thousand distinct CDR3 sequences, 25% to 30% of them present only once. Sequenced here: PBMCs, sampled before TCRalphabeta/CD19-depleted stem cell transplant. The receptors were sampled from a boy in the first two years of life with Wiskott-Aldrich syndrome, due to receive a stem cell transplant.

The V gene is TRBV20-1, the J gene TRBJ1-5; D is possibly TRBD1 (5 bases). From germline, CDR1 is DFQATT and CDR2 SNEGSKA (reference sequence). V lost 2 bases and J lost 1, with 9 bases in between. This CDR3 has 14 amino acids. The CDR3 DNA follows: TGCAGTGCTAGACGGGGCGCGAGCAATCAGCCCCAGCATTTT. Translating it yields CSARRGASNQPQHF.

The genes are TRBV20-1 and TRBJ1-1, with 7 positions matching TRBD1. The CDR3 extends over 14 amino acids. CDR1 is DFQATT and CDR2 is SNEGSKA in the germline V gene (reference sequence). The J segment lost 0 bases and the V segment lost 3 bases, leaving 4 bases of the junction unmatched. CDR3 sequence reads: CSASRGTVNTEAFF. Here the CDR3 DNA reads TGCAGTGCTAGTCGGGGGACAGTGAACACTGAAGCTTTCTTT.

Comments on this clonotype: Compared with germline, one end of the junction differs, possibly owing to a read error. The chain employs TRBV20-1 and TRBJ1-2; D is undetermined. Germline V gene lookup returns CDR1 DFQATT and CDR2 SNEGSKA (reference sequence). This CDR3 contains 9 residues. The CDR3 coding sequence is TGCAGTGCTAGACCTCTTGCCCCCTTC. Translated: CSARPLAPF.

The genes are TRBV18 and TRBJ2-1; 8 bases fit TRBD1. Germline lookup yields CDR1 KGHSH and CDR2 LQKENI. CDR3 length equals 14 residues. V lost 3 bases and J lost 5; bases outside the gene matches: 3. The CDR3 protein is CASSPAGQDNEQFF. The CDR3 DNA sequence: TGTGCCAGCTCACCCGCGGGACAGGACAATGAGCAGTTCTTC. The full variable domain, with the rest looked up from reference TRBV18 and TRBJ2-1, is NAGVMQNPRHLVRRRGQEARLRCSPMKGHSHVYWYRQLPEEGLKFMVYLQKENIIDESGMPKERFSAEFPKEGPSILRIQQVVRGDSAAYFCASSPAGQDNEQFFGPGTRLTVL.

This clonotype was seen more than once but under ten times. The genes are TRBV18 and TRBJ2-7; TRBD1 matches 9 bases. V was pared by 2 bases and J by 4 bases, with 9 bases of the junction left unmatched. Germline CDR1 and CDR2: KGHSH and LQKENI. The length of the CDR3 is 16 residues. The chain's CDR3 is CASSPKTGTGIYEQYF. The CDR3 DNA sequence: TGTGCCAGCTCACCAAAAACCGGGACAGGGATTTACGAGCAGTACTTC.

This clonotype has a handful of counts. The rearrangement joins TRBV12-3 or TRBV12-4 to TRBJ1-5, with D uncertain. This CDR3 has 14 amino acids. V lost 3 bases to trimming and J lost 5 bases, with 11 bases between them. In DNA form, the CDR3 reads TGTGCCAGCAGTTTTGGTGGACGGGATCAGCCCCAGCATTTT. Translating it yields CASSFGGRDQPQHF.

There are a few counts of this clonotype. This rearrangement joins TRBV20-1 to TRBJ1-5; D is perhaps TRBD1 (6 bases). CDR1 is DFQATT, CDR2 SNEGSKA, per germline (reference sequence). This CDR3 has 14 amino acids. With 6 bases removed from V and 4 bases from J, the gap between germline ends came to 16 bases. CDR3: CSARSPQGNQPQHF. The CDR3 DNA reads as TGCAGTGCCAGAAGCCCACAGGGAAATCAGCCCCAGCATTTT.

This clonotype was detected only a few times. The chain has TRBV5-1 and TRBJ2-1, with unresolved D. V lost 0 bases to trimming and J lost 4 bases, with 8 bases between them. This CDR3 is 14 amino acids long. CDR1 is SGHRS and CDR2 is YFSETQ in the germline V gene. Here the CDR3 reads CASSLVESYNEQFF. In DNA form, the CDR3 reads TGCGCCAGCAGCTTGGTTGAGTCTTACAATGAGCAGTTCTTC.